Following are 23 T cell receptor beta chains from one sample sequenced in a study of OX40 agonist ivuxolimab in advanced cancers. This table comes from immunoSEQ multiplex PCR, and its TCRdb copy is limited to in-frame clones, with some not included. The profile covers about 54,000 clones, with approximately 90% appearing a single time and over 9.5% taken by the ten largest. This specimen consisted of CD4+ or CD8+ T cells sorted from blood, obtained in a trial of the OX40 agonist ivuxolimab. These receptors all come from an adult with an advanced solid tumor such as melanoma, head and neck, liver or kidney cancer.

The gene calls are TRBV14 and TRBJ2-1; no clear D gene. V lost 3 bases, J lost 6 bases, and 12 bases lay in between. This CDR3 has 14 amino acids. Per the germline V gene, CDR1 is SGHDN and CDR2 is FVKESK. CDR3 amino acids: CASSQGHFLNEQFF. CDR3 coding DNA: TGTGCCAGCAGCCAGGGTCACTTCCTCAATGAGCAGTTCTTC.

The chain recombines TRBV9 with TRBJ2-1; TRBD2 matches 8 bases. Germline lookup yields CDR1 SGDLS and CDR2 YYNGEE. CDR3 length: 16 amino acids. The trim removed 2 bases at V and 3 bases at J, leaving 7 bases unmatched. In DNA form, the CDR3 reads TGTGCCAGCAGCGTCGACGGGACTAGGGGCTACAATGAGCAGTTCTTC. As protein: CASSVDGTRGYNEQFF.

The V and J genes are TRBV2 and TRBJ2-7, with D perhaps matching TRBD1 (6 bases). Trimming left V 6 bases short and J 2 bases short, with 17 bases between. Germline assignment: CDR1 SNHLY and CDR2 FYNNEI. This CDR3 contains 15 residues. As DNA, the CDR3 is TGTGCCAGCAGCTTGGGGGCAGGGGCTACCTACGAGCAGTACTTC. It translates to CASSLGAGATYEQYF. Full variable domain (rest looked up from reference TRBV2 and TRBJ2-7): EPEVTQTPSHQVTQMGQEVILRCVPISNHLYFYWYRQILGQKVEFLVSFYNNEISEKSEIFDDQFSVERPDGSNFTLKIRSTKLEDSAMYFCASSLGAGATYEQYFGPGTRLTVT.

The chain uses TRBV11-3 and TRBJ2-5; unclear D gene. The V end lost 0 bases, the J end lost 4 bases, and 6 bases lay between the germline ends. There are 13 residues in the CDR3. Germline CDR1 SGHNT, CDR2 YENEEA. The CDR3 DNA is TGTGCCAGCAGCTTAGATCATGGAGAGACCCAGTACTTC. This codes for CASSLDHGETQYF.

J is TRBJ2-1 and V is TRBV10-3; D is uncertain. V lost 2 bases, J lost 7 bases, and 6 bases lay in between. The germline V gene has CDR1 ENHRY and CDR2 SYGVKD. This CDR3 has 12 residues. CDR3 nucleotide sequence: TGTGCCATCAGTGAGATCCTAAATGAGCAGTTCTTC. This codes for CAISEILNEQFF.

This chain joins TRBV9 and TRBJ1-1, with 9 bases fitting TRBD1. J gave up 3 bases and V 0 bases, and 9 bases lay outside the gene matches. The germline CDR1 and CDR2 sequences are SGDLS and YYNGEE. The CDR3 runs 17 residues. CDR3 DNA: TGTGCCAGCAGCGTAGCTCCAGGACAGGGGAGAGACACTGAAGCTTTCTTT. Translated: CASSVAPGQGRDTEAFF.

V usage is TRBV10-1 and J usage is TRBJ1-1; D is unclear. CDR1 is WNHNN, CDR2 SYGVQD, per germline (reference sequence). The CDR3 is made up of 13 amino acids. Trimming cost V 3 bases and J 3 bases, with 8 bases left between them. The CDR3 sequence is CASSDDGDTEAFF. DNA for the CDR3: TGCGCCAGCAGTGACGACGGAGACACTGAAGCTTTCTTT.

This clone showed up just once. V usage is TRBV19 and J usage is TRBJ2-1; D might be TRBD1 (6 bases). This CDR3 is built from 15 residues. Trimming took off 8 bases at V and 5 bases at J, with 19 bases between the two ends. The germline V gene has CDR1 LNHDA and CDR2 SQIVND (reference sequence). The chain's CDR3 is CASAIGTLEHNEQFF. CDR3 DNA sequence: TGTGCCAGTGCTATTGGGACACTGGAACACAATGAGCAGTTCTTC.

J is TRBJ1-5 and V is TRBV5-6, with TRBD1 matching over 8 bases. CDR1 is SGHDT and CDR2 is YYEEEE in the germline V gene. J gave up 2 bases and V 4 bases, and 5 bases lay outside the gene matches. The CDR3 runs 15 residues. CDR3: CASSPTGAGNQPQHF. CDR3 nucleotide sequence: TGTGCCAGCAGCCCGACAGGGGCAGGCAATCAGCCCCAGCATTTT.

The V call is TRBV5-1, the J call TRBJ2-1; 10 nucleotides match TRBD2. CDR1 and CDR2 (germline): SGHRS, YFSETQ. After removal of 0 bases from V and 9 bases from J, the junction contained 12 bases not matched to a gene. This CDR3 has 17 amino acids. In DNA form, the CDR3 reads TGCGCCAGCAGCTTGGGGGCTAGCGGGAGTGTAAGCTTTGAGCAGTTCTTC. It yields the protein CASSLGASGSVSFEQFF.

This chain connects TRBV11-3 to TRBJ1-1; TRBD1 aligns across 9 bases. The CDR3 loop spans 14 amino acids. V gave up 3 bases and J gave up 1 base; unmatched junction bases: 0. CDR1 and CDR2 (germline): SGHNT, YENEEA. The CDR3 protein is CASSLGQGNTEAFF. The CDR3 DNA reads TGTGCCAGCAGCTTGGGACAGGGGAACACTGAAGCTTTCTTT.

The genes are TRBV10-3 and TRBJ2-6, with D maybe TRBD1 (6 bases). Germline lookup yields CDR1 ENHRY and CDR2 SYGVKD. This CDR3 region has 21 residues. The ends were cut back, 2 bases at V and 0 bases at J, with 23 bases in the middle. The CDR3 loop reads CAISEPPLQGRRISGANVLTF. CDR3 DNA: TGTGCCATCAGTGAGCCGCCTCTACAGGGCCGCCGTATCTCTGGGGCCAACGTCCTGACTTTC.

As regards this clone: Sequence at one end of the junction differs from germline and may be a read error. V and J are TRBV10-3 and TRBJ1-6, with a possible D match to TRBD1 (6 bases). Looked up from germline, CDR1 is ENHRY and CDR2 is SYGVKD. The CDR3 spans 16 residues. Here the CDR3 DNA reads TGTGCCAGCAGTTACTCGAGGGGGACCTATAATTCACCCCTCCACTTT. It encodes CASSYSRGTYNSPLHF.

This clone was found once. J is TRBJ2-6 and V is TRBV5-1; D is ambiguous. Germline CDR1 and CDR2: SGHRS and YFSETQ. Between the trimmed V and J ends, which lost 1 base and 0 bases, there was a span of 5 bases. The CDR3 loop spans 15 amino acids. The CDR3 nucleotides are TGCGCCAGCAGCTTGTACAGCTCTGGGGCCAACGTCCTGACTTTC. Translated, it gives CASSLYSSGANVLTF. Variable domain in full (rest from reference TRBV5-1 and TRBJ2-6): KAGVTQTPRYLIKTRGQQVTLSCSPISGHRSVSWYQQTPGQGLQFLFEYFSETQRNKGNFPGRFSGRQFSNSRSEMNVSTLELGDSALYLCASSLYSSGANVLTFGAGSRLTVL.

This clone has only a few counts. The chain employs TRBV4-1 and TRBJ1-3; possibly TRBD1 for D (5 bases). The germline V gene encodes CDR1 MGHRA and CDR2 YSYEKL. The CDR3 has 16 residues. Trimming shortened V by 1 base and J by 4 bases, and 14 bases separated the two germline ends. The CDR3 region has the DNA TGCGCCAGCAGCCAAGGACCAGGGCGATCCGGAAACACCATATATTTT. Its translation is CASSQGPGRSGNTIYF.

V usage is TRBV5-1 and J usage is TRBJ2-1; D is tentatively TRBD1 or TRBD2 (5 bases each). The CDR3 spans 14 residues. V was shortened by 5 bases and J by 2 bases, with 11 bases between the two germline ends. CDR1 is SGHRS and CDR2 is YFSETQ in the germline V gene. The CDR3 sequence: CASRYMGPYNEQFF. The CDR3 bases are TGCGCCAGCAGGTACATGGGACCCTACAATGAGCAGTTCTTC.

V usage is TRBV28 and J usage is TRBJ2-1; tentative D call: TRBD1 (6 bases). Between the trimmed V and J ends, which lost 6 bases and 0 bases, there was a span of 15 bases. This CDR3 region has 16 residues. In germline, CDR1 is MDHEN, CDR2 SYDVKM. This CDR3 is CASRSNRASSYNEQFF. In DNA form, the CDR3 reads TGTGCCAGCAGATCTAACAGGGCAAGCTCCTACAATGAGCAGTTCTTC.

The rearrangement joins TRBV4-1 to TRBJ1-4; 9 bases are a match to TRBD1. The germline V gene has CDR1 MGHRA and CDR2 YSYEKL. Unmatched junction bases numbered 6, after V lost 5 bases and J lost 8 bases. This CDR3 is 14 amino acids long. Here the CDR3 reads CASSIRQGEEKLFF. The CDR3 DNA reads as TGCGCCAGCAGCATACGACAGGGGGAGGAAAAACTGTTTTTT.

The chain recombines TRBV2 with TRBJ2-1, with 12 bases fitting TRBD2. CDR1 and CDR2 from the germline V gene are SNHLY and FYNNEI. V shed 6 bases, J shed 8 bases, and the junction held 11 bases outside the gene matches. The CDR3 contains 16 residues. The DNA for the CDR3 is TGTGCCAGCAGACCCGGACTAGCGGGGTCTCGGGATGAGCAGTTCTTC. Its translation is CASRPGLAGSRDEQFF.

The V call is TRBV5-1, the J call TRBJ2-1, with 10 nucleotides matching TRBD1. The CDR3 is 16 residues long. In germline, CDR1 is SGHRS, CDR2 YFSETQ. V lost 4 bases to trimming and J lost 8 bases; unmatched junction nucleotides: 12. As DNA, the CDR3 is TGCGCCAGCAGCCCGAGAGGGGACAGGGGTAACGATGAGCAGTTCTTC. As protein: CASSPRGDRGNDEQFF.

As DNA, the CDR3 is TGTGCCAGCTCACCACCGGGACAGGGGGGTGAAAAACTGTTTTTT. Translated, it gives CASSPPGQGGEKLFF. The chain is built from TRBV18 and TRBJ1-4, with TRBD1 matching over 11 bases. CDR1 is KGHSH and CDR2 is LQKENI in the germline V gene. This CDR3 comprises 15 residues. The V and J ends lost 0 bases and 7 bases, in that order; junction bases with no gene match: 1.

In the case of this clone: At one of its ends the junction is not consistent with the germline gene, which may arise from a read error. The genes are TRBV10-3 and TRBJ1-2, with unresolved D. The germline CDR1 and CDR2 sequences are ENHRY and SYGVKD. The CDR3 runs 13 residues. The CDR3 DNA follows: TGTGCCAGCAGTGAAAACCGAGAACGTGGCTACACCTTC. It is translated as CASSENRERGYTF.

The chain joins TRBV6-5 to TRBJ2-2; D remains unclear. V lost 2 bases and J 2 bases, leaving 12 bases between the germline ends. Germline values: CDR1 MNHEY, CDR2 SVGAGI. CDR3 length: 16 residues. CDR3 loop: CASSYGGNYNTGELFF. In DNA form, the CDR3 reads TGTGCCAGCAGTTACGGTGGGAATTATAACACCGGGGAGCTGTTTTTT.